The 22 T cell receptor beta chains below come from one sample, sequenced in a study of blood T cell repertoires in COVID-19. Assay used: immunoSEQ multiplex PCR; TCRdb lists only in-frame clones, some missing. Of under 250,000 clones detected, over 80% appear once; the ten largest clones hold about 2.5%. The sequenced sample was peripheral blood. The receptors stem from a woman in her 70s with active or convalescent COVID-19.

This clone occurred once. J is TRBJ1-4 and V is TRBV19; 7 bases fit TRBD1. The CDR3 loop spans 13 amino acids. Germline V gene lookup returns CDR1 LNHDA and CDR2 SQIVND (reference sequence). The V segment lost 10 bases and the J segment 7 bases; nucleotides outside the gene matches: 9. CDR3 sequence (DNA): TGTGCCACCTCCGGGACAGTGGGTGAAAAACTGTTTTTT. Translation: CATSGTVGEKLFF.

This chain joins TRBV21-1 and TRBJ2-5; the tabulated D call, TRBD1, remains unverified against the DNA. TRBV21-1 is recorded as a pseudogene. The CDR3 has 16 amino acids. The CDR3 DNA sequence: TGTGCCAGCAGCAAAGGACCCGACAGCTACCAAGAGACCCAGTACTTC. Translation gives CASSKGPDSYQETQYF.

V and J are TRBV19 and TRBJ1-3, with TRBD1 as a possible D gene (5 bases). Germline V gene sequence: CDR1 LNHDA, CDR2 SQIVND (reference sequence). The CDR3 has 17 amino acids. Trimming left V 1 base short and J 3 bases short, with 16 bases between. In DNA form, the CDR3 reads TGTGCCAGTAGTATAGGCGTCGGGGACTACTATGGAAACACCATATATTTT. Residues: CASSIGVGDYYGNTIYF. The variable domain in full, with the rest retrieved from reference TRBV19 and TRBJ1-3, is DGGITQSPKYLFRKEGQNVTLSCEQNLNHDAMYWYRQDPGQGLRLIYYSQIVNDFQKGDIAEGYSVSREKKESFPLTVTSAQKNPTAFYLCASSIGVGDYYGNTIYFGEGSWLTVV.

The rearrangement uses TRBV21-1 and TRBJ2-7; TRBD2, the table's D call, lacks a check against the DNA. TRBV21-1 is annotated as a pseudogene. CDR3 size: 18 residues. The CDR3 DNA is TGTGCCAGCAGCAATGAAAAATGGTCCGGGACTAGCGGAGACGAGCAGTACTTC. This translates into CASSNEKWSGTSGDEQYF.

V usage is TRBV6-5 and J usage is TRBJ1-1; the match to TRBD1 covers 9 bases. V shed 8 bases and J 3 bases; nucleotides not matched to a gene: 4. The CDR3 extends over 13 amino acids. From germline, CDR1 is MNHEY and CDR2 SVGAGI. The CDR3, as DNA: TGTGCCAGCGGGGACAGGGCTTACACTGAAGCTTTCTTT. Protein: CASGDRAYTEAFF.

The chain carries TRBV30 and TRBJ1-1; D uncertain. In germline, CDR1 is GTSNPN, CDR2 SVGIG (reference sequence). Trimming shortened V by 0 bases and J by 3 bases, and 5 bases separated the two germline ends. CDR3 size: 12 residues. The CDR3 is CAWSVSDTEAFF. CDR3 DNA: TGTGCCTGGAGTGTATCGGACACTGAAGCTTTCTTT.

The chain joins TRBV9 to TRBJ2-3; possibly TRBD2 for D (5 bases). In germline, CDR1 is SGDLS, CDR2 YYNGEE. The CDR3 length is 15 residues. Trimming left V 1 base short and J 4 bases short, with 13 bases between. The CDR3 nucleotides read TGTGCCAGCAGCGTAAGGGATGGACTTTCAGATACGCAGTATTTT. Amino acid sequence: CASSVRDGLSDTQYF.

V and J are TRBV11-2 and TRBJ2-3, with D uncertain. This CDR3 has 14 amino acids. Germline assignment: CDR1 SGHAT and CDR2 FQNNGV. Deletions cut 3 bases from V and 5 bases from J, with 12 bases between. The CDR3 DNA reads TGTGCCAGCAGCTTCACGTCGGTTGTAGATACGCAGTATTTT. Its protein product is CASSFTSVVDTQYF.

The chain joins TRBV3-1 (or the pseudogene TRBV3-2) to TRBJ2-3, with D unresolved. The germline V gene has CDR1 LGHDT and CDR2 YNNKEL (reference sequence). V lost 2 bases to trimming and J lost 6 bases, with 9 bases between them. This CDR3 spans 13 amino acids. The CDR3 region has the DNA TGTGCCAGCAGCCAATCGGTTGCCGATACGCAGTATTTT. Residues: CASSQSVADTQYF.

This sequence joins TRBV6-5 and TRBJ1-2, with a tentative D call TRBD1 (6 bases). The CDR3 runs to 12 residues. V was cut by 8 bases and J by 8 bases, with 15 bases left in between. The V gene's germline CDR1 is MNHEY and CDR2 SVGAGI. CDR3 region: CASRNLQGGYTF. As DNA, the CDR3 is TGTGCCAGCCGGAACCTCCAGGGGGGCTACACCTTC.

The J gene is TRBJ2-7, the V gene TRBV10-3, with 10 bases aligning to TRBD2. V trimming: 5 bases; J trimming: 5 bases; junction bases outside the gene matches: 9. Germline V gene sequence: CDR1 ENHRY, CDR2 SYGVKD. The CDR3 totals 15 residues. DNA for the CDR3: TGTGCCATCAGTCCCGCTAGCGGGAGACGGGACGAGCAGTACTTC. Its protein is CAISPASGRRDEQYF.

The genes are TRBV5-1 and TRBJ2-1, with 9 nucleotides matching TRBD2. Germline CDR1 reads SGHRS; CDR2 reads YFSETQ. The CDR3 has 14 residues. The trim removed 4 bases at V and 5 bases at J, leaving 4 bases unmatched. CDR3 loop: CASSRLAADNEQFF. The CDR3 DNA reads TGCGCCAGCAGCCGACTAGCGGCTGACAATGAGCAGTTCTTC.

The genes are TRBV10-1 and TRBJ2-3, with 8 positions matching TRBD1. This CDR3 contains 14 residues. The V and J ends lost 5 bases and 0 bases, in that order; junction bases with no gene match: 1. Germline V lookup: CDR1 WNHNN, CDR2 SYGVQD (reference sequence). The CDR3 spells CASSRTGSTDTQYF. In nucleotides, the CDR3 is TGCGCCAGCAGTCGGACAGGGAGCACAGATACGCAGTATTTT.

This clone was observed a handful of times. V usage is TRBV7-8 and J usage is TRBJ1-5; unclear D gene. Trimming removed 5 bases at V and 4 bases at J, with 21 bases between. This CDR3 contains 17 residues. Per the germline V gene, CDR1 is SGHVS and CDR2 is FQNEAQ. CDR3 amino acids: CASSPGSRYYSNQPQHF. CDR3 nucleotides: TGTGCCAGCAGCCCAGGCAGCCGATATTATTCAAATCAGCCCCAGCATTTT.

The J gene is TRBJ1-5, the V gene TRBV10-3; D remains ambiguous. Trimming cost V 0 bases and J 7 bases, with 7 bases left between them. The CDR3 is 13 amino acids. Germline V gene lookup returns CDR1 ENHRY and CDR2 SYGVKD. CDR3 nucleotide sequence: TGTGCCATCAGTGAGTCGACGGAGCAGCCCCAGCATTTT. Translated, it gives CAISESTEQPQHF.

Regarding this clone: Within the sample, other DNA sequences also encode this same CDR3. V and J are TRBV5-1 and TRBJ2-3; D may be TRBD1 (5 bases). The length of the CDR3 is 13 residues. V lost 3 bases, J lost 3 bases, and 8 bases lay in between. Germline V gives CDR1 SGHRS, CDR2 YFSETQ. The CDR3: CASSSQGTDTQYF. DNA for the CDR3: TGCGCCAGCAGCTCGCAGGGAACAGATACGCAGTATTTT.

The CDR3 reads CASSAHTDRDYEQYF. CDR3 sequence (DNA): TGCGCCAGCAGCGCCCACACGGACAGAGACTACGAGCAGTACTTC. This chain joins TRBV5-1 and TRBJ2-7; TRBD1 is a possible D gene (6 bases). Trimming removed 4 bases at V and 3 bases at J, with 17 bases between. Germline V gene lookup returns CDR1 SGHRS and CDR2 YFSETQ. CDR3 length: 15 residues.

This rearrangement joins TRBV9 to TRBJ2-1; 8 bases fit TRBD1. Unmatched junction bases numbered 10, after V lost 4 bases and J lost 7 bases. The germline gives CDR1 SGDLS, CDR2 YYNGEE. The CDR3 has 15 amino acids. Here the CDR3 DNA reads TGTGCCAGCAGCCCGGGGACAGGACCCTTGAATGAGCAGTTCTTC. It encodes CASSPGTGPLNEQFF.

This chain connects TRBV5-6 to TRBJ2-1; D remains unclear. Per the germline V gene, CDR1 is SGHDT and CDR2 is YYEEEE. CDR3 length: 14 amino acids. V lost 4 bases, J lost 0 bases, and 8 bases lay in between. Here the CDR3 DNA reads TGTGCCAGCAGCAGCCTAGACTCCTACAATGAGCAGTTCTTC. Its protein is CASSSLDSYNEQFF.

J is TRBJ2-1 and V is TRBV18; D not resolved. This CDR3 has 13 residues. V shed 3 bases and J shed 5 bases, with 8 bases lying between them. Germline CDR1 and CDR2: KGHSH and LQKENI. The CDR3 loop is CASSPGLDNEQFF. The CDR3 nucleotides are TGTGCCAGCTCACCTGGGCTCGACAATGAGCAGTTCTTC.

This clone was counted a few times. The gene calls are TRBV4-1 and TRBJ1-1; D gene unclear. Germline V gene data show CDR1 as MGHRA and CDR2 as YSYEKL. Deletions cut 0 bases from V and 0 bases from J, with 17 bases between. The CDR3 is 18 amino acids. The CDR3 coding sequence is TGCGCCAGCAGCCAAGATTCCCCAGGTCAGCGGCTGAACACTGAAGCTTTCTTT. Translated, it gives CASSQDSPGQRLNTEAFF.

CDR3 in amino acids: CASRIGQMHGYTF. The DNA for the CDR3 is TGTGCCAGCCGAATCGGACAGATGCATGGCTACACCTTC. The rearrangement uses TRBV19 and TRBJ1-2; D perhaps matches TRBD1 (6 bases). The germline V gene encodes CDR1 LNHDA and CDR2 SQIVND (reference sequence). Trimming removed 9 bases from V and 6 bases from J, with 17 bases in between. CDR3 length equals 13 residues.